Listed below are T cell receptor beta chains from one sample, sequenced in a study of T cell repertoires in cytomegalovirus infection. TCRdb processed the reads anew with MiXCR; each CDR3 protein has one entry. The sample carries about 460,000 distinct CDR3 sequences, approximately 11% recorded once. Sequencing was done on a sample of PBMCs. These receptor sequences come from a human donor in good health (CMV status not recorded). Some clones in this sample may be carry-over from other donors' samples. Each CDR3 is given with its conserved first and last residue. The D gene is left open where the match is weak. Clone size appears in some rows only: once, few, many, or a class for an expanded clone.

- once TRBJ2-6 TRBV19 TGTGCCAGTAGCCGAGGGGGGGATGGGGCCAACGTCCTGACTTTC CASSRGGDGANVLTF
- few TRBJ1-2 TRBV9 TGTGCCAGCAGCGTAGGAAGAAAAGTCTATGGCTACACCTTC CASSVGRKVYGYTF
TRBD1 many TRBJ2-2 TRBV18 TGTGCCAGCTCACCCGGGACAGGCTGGACCGGGGAGCTGTTTTTT CASSPGTGWTGELFF
- many TRBJ2-2 TRBV6-2/TRBV6-3 TGTGCCAGCAGTTACTGGTGGGAGGCCTTGAACACCGGGGAGCTGTTTTTT CASSYWWEALNTGELFF
TRBD2 many TRBJ2-7 TRBV19 TGTGCCAGTAGTATAGAAACTAGCGGTACCTACGAGCAGTACTTC CASSIETSGTYEQYF
- many TRBJ2-2 TRBV5-1 TGCGCCAGCAGCTTGCAGTGGTCCGGGGAGCTGTTTTTT CASSLQWSGELFF
- few TRBJ1-1 TRBV6-5 TGTGCCAGCAGGCGGAACGGAAACACTGAAGCTTTCTTT CASRRNGNTEAFF
TRBD1 many TRBJ1-2 TRBV12-3/TRBV12-4 TGTGCCAGCAGTACAGGGGCCCCCTATGGCTACACCTTC CASSTGAPYGYTF
- - TRBJ2-3 TRBV6-6 TGTGCCAGCACCAAAGTGAAGTCCACAGATACGCAGTATTTT CASTKVKSTDTQYF
- few TRBJ2-7 TRBV6-5 TGTGCCAGCAAAGGACTCCTTGGTGGCGAGCAGTACTTC CASKGLLGGEQYF
TRBD1 many TRBJ1-2 TRBV12-3/TRBV12-4 TGTGCCACTGACAGGGGGGCAGGGTCGAGCTATGGCTACACCTTC CATDRGAGSSYGYTF
- - TRBJ2-7 TRBV28 TGTGCCAGCAGACTTGCCACGGCCCTATTCGCCTACGAGCAGTACTTC CASRLATALFAYEQYF
TRBD2 few TRBJ2-7 TRBV15 TGTGCCACCAGCAGAGGCGCTAGCGGGAACTCGGAAGAGCAGTACTTC CATSRGASGNSEEQYF
- many TRBJ2-6 TRBV7-2 TGTGCCAGCAGCTTAGGGCCGTATAGGACCAACTCTGGGGCCAACGTCCTGACTTTC CASSLGPYRTNSGANVLTF
- many TRBJ1-5 TRBV25-1 TGTGCCAGCAGTGGCGGGGGTGTGGGCAATCAGCCCCAGCATTTT CASSGGGVGNQPQHF
TRBD2 many TRBJ2-1 TRBV28 TGTGCCAGCAGTCTCTTTAGCGGGGTCAATGAGCAGTTCTTC CASSLFSGVNEQFF
TRBD2 many TRBJ2-1 TRBV7-9 TGTGCCAGCAGCCACCGACTAGCTGCTACCTACAATGAGCAGTTCTTC CASSHRLAATYNEQFF
- - TRBJ1-2 TRBV20-1 TGCAGTGCTAGAGGAGTTGCAGGCTTACTTGTTAACTATGGCTACACCTTC CSARGVAGLLVNYGYTF
- many TRBJ2-2 TRBV10-3 TGTGCCATCAGTGAGTCCCCCGGACGGTCAAGGCACACCGGGGAGCTGTTTTTT CAISESPGRSRHTGELFF
- - TRBJ2-1 TRBV5-1 TGCGCCAGCAGCTTGGCCCCGACAGGTACCCTTAATGAGCAGTTCTTC CASSLAPTGTLNEQFF
- many TRBJ1-1 TRBV6-1 TGTGCCAGCAGTAGTGGGGGTTACGCTTTCTTT CASSSGGYAFF
TRBD2 few TRBJ2-2 TRBV28 TGTGCCAGCAGTTTAGAGGTAGCGGGAGGCCTGTCGAACACCGGGGAGCTGTTTTTT CASSLEVAGGLSNTGELFF
- many TRBJ1-2 TRBV4-1 TGCGCCAGCAGCCAGCACCCGGCGAGCGGTAAATACTATGGCTACACCTTC CASSQHPASGKYYGYTF
- - TRBJ2-7 TRBV3-1 TGTGCCAGCAGGGCGGGTAGCCTAGCAAGCGAGCAGTACTTC CASRAGSLASEQYF
- many TRBJ1-3 TRBV18 TGTGCCAGCTCACCACAGAACTCTGGAAACACCATATATTTT CASSPQNSGNTIYF
- many TRBJ1-2 TRBV6-4 TGTGCCAGCAGTGAGGGGGGCTTTCATGGCTACACCTTC CASSEGGFHGYTF
- many TRBJ2-2 TRBV10-2 TGCGCCATAACCACGACGGCCGCGATGGGCGGGGAGCTGTTTTTT CAITTTAAMGGELFF
- - TRBJ2-5 TRBV10-3 TGTGCCATCAGTGGGATCGGCCAAGAGACCCAGTACTTC CAISGIGQETQYF
- - TRBJ1-2 TRBV20-1 TGCAGTGCTGCTAGTCTGTATGGCTACACCTTC CSAASLYGYTF
- many TRBJ2-3 TRBV7-8 TGTGCCAGCAGCTTAGCCGTAAGAGATACGCAGTATTTT CASSLAVRDTQYF
TRBD2 few TRBJ2-2 TRBV7-6 TGTGCCAGCAGCCCAGCACACGCGGGGGAAATAACCGGGGAGCTGTTTTTT CASSPAHAGEITGELFF
TRBD1 many TRBJ2-5 TRBV7-9 TGTGCCAGCAGCTCTGCAGGGGGCGAATTGGAGACCCAGTACTTC CASSSAGGELETQYF
TRBD1 many TRBJ2-7 TRBV7-3 TGTGCCAGCAGCATCGCCGGGACAGGGGGGTACGAGCAGTACTTC CASSIAGTGGYEQYF
TRBD1 few TRBJ1-2 TRBV6-1 TGTGCCAGCAGAACGGGATATTTCGGGACAGCCTTC CASRTGYFGTAF
- - TRBJ2-1 TRBV7-3 TGTGCCAGCAGCTCTTTCCCGGGTGCGCTTGAGCAGTTCTTC CASSSFPGALEQFF
- - TRBJ1-1 TRBV30 TGTGCCTGGACCCCAGTGGGGAACACTGAAGCTTTCTTT CAWTPVGNTEAFF
- - TRBJ2-3 TRBV20-1 TGCAGTGCTCATAGTCTACAGGGGTCTAGCGCAGATACGCAGTATTTT CSAHSLQGSSADTQYF
TRBD2 few TRBJ2-3 TRBV18 TGTGCCAGCTCATCTACTAGCGGGAGCTCAGATACGCAGTATTTT CASSSTSGSSDTQYF
- - TRBJ1-1 TRBV19 TGTGCCAGTAGTATCGCTTGGGGTGGGAACACTGAAGCTTTCTTT CASSIAWGGNTEAFF
- few TRBJ2-6 TRBV9 TGTGCCAGCAGCGTAAGAAGCTTGGCGTCAAGCTCTGGGGCCAACGTCCTGACTTTC CASSVRSLASSSGANVLTF
- many TRBJ1-2 TRBV20-1 TGCAGTGCTAGGGTGACGGCTAACTATGGCTACACCTTC CSARVTANYGYTF
- - TRBJ2-1 TRBV19 TGTGCCAGTAGGGTGGATGGGATCAATAAAAATGAGCAGTTCTTC CASRVDGINKNEQFF
TRBD1 many TRBJ2-2 TRBV2 TGTGCCAGCAGTGAGACAGGGCAAAGTACCGGGGAGCTGTTTTTT CASSETGQSTGELFF
- many TRBJ2-3 TRBV6-5 TGTGCCAGCAGTTACAACCGGGGAACAGATACGCAGTATTTT CASSYNRGTDTQYF
- - TRBJ1-4 TRBV30 TGTGCCCTTCCGAGAGGAGGGGGGAATGAAAAACTGTTTTTT CALPRGGGNEKLFF
- many TRBJ1-6 TRBV7-8 TGTGCCACCTCGGCGCCGGGGGTACTCTCCTATAATTCACCCCTCCACTTT CATSAPGVLSYNSPLHF
TRBD2 few TRBJ2-1 TRBV5-1 TGCGCCAGCAGCTCGGGACTAGCGGACACCTACAATGAGCAGTTCTTC CASSSGLADTYNEQFF
- few TRBJ1-6 TRBV6-5 TGTGCCAGCACCTCAGGGTTTTCACCCCTCCACTTT CASTSGFSPLHF
- - TRBJ1-1 TRBV29-1 TGCAGCGGGGAGAACACTGAAGCTTTCTTT CSGENTEAFF
TRBD1 - TRBJ2-3 TRBV5-4 TGTGCCAGCAGCGTGACAGGGGCCCTCACAGATACGCAGTATTTT CASSVTGALTDTQYF
- many TRBJ2-3 TRBV7-3 TGTGCCAGCAGCTTTAGCAGGAGCACAGATACGCAGTATTTT CASSFSRSTDTQYF
TRBD1 - TRBJ1-2 TRBV20-1 TGCAGTGCTTCGGACAGGTCTAACTATGGCTACACCTTC CSASDRSNYGYTF
- few TRBJ2-5 TRBV20-1 TGCAGTGCTGTCTTGCCGACAGCTCAAGAGACCCAGTACTTC CSAVLPTAQETQYF
- many TRBJ1-2 TRBV7-2 TGTGCCAGCAGCTTAGATTTTTTAGACGGCTACACCTTC CASSLDFLDGYTF
- - TRBJ1-2 TRBV30 TGTGCCTGGAGTGTACCGTCCCCTGGCTACACCTTC CAWSVPSPGYTF
- many TRBJ1-4 TRBV7-8 TGTGCCAGCAGCCCCCTAATTCCTAATGAAAAACTGTTTTTT CASSPLIPNEKLFF
TRBD2 many TRBJ2-3 TRBV28 TGTGCCATTTCTAGCGGCATCAGCACAGATACGCAGTATTTT CAISSGISTDTQYF
- many TRBJ2-7 TRBV24-1 TGTGCCACCAGTGATAGAGGGGCCTACGAGCAGTACTTC CATSDRGAYEQYF
TRBD2 many TRBJ2-2 TRBV5-4 TGTGCCAGCAGCTTGTCTTCTAGCGGGGGTACGAACACCGGGGAGCTGTTTTTT CASSLSSSGGTNTGELFF